The clone carrying this T cell receptor beta chain appeared many times. Its ends do not fully match the called genes, so a read error is possible. These data come from a study of Graves' ophthalmopathy and Graves' hyperthyroidism. Amplification of TCR beta CDR3 regions used RNA transcripts. After a first-round RT-PCR with HTBI primers, a second-round multiplex PCR was run. TCRdb re-analysed the multiplex PCR reads in MiXCR, keeping a single row per CDR3 protein. This sample has about 370,000 distinct CDR3 sequences, with 15% to 20% found just once. The germline CDR1 and CDR2 sequences are MDHEN and SYDVKM. The CDR3 contains 14 residues.

Source material: peripheral blood. V gene TRBV28 combines with J gene TRBJ1-2; 8 bases align to TRBD1. The TCR originated in a woman between 18 and 29 years old with Graves' ophthalmopathy. Here the CDR3 reads CVSSPGGALYGYTF. In DNA, the CDR3 is TGTGTCAGCAGTCCAGGGGGCGCGTTATATGGCTACACCTTC.